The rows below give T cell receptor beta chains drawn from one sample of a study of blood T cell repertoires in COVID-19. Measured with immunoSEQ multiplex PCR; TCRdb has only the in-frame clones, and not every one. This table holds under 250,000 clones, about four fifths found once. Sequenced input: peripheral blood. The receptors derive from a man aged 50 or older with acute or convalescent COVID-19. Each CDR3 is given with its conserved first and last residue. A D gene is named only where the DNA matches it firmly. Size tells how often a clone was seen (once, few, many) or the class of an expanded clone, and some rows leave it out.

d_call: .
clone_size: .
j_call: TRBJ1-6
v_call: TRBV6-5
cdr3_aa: CASVIRAGPGPLHF
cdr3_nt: TGTGCCAGCGTGATACGGGCAGGGCCAGGGCCCCTCCACTTT

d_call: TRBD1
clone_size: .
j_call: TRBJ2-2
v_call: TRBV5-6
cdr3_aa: CASSQRTGGNTGELFF
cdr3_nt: TGTGCCAGCAGCCAACGGACAGGGGGGAACACCGGGGAGCTGTTTTTT

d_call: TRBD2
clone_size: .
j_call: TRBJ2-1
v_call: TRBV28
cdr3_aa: CASSPSSGRALRNEQFF
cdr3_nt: TGTGCCAGCAGTCCCTCTAGCGGGAGGGCCCTTAGGAATGAGCAGTTCTTC

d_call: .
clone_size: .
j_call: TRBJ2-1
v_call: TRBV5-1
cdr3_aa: CASSLSAGGNYNEQFF
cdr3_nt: TGCGCCAGCAGCTTGAGTGCAGGGGGGAACTACAATGAGCAGTTCTTC

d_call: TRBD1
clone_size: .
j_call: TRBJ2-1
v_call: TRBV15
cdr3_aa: CATSRSMAGGNEQFF
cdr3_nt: TGTGCCACCAGCAGGTCGATGGCAGGGGGTAATGAGCAGTTCTTC

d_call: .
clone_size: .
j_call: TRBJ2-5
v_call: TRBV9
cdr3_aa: CASSAQIGQGGETQYF
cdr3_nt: TGTGCCAGCAGCGCCCAAATAGGGCAGGGGGGAGAGACCCAGTACTTC

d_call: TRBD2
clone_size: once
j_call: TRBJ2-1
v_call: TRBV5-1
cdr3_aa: CASSEKVAGEGEQFF
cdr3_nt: TGCGCCAGCAGCGAAAAAGTAGCGGGAGAGGGTGAGCAGTTCTTC

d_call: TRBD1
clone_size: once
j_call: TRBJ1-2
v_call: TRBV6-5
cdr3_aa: CASSQGQPAIEGYTF
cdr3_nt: TGTGCCAGCAGTCAGGGACAGCCAGCGATCGAGGGCTACACCTTC

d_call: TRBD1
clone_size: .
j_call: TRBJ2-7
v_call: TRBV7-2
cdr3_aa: CASSLEGQGAYEQYF
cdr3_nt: TGTGCCAGCAGCTTAGAGGGACAGGGAGCGTACGAGCAGTACTTC

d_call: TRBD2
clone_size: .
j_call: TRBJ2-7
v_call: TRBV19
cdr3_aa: CASSRGLTYEQYF
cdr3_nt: TGTGCCAGTAGTCGGGGACTAACCTACGAGCAGTACTTC

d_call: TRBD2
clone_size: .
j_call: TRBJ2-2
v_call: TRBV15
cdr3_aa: CATSRDGLAGVMGELFF
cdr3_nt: TGTGCCACCAGCAGAGATGGGCTAGCGGGGGTAATGGGGGAGCTGTTTTTT

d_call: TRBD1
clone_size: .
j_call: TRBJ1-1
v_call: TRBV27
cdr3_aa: CASSLGQGLNTEAFF
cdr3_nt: TGTGCCAGCAGCTTAGGACAGGGATTGAACACTGAAGCTTTCTTT

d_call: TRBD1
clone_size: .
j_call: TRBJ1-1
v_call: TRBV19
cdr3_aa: CASSIGTGMVNTEAFF
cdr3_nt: TGTGCCAGTAGTATAGGGACAGGGATGGTGAACACTGAAGCTTTCTTT

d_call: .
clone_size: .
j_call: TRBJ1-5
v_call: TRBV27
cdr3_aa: CASSYGGIGSQPQHF
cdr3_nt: TGTGCCAGCAGTTACGGGGGGATTGGTAGTCAGCCCCAGCATTTT

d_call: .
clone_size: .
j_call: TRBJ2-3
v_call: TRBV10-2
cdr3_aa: CATRRAGRTDTQYF
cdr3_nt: TGCGCCACCCGGAGGGCCGGTCGCACAGATACGCAGTATTTT